Each of the 10 T cell receptor beta chains below was sequenced from the same sample in a study of T cell responses to AZD1222 COVID-19 vaccine. Libraries were prepared by immunoSEQ multiplex PCR; TCRdb keeps only in-frame clonotypes and omits some of them. Counted here are 150,000 to 200,000 clones, over 80% occurring once; the ten biggest clones make up around 5.8%. Sample: peripheral blood, taken on day 0 of AZD1222 vaccination. The receptor source for this set is an adult in good health.

V usage is TRBV7-8 and J usage is TRBJ1-5; TRBD1 matches 9 bases. The CDR3 is 14 amino acids. The germline CDR1 and CDR2 sequences are SGHVS and FQNEAQ. Unmatched junction bases numbered 2, after V lost 5 bases and J lost 3 bases. CDR3 sequence (DNA): TGTGCCAGCAGCCGGACAGGGGACAATCAGCCCCAGCATTTT. This encodes CASSRTGDNQPQHF.

V is TRBV5-1 and J is TRBJ2-1, with 9 bases lining up with TRBD2. The germline gives CDR1 SGHRS, CDR2 YFSETQ. The CDR3 is 14 residues long. The ends lost 0 bases at V and 10 bases at J; junction bases unmatched: 5. CDR3 in DNA: TGCGCCAGCAGCTTGGGTAGCGGGAGTGTGGAGCAGTTCTTC. Its translation is CASSLGSGSVEQFF.

This chain connects TRBV18 to TRBJ2-1; TRBD1 matches at 8 bases. This CDR3 comprises 16 residues. The germline V gene has CDR1 KGHSH and CDR2 LQKENI. J lost 3 bases, V lost 0 bases, and 4 bases had no gene match. Here the CDR3 DNA reads TGTGCCAGCTCACCACCTCAGGGGGCGAACTACAATGAGCAGTTCTTC. Translation: CASSPPQGANYNEQFF.

The sample holds a few counts of this clone. This chain connects TRBV28 to TRBJ1-2; possible D gene TRBD1, 5 bases. The germline CDR1 and CDR2 sequences are MDHEN and SYDVKM. The CDR3 has 15 residues. V was clipped by 2 bases and J by 7 bases, with 17 bases between them. The CDR3 nucleotides read TGTGCCAGCAGTTTAATGGGGCCCCTAGCAGGTGGCTACACCTTC. It yields the protein CASSLMGPLAGGYTF.

The V call is TRBV3-1 (or the pseudogene TRBV3-2), the J call TRBJ1-4; a possible D gene is TRBD1 (5 bases). Trimming cost V 2 bases and J 2 bases, with 9 bases left between them. The CDR3 spans 15 residues. CDR1 is LGHDT, CDR2 YNNKEL, per germline (reference sequence). This CDR3 reads CASSQTGGTNEKLFF. The DNA of the CDR3 is TGTGCCAGCAGCCAAACGGGGGGTACTAATGAAAAACTGTTTTTT.

The chain uses TRBV3-1 (or the pseudogene TRBV3-2) and TRBJ2-2; TRBD1 matches at 11 bases. The ends lost 4 bases at V and 2 bases at J; junction bases unmatched: 3. The CDR3 has 16 amino acids. CDR1 is LGHDT, CDR2 YNNKEL, per germline (reference sequence). CDR3 in DNA: TGTGCCAGCAGCCTACGGACAGGGGGCAACACCGGGGAGCTGTTTTTT. Its protein is CASSLRTGGNTGELFF.

This chain uses TRBV21-1 with TRBJ1-5. TRBV21-1 is tagged as a pseudogene. CDR3 length equals 13 residues. The DNA of the CDR3 is TGTGCCAGCAGCAAAGCAAAGGAGCCGCCCCAGCATTTT. This gives the protein CASSKAKEPPQHF.

As DNA, the CDR3 is TGTGCCAGCTCACCAATGTCCAGGGACACTGAAGCTTTCTTT. Its protein is CASSPMSRDTEAFF. The V and J genes are TRBV18 and TRBJ1-1; possibly TRBD1 for D (5 bases). The CDR3 covers 14 residues. Trimming shortened V by 2 bases and J by 3 bases, and 10 bases separated the two germline ends. Germline CDR1 and CDR2: KGHSH and LQKENI.

This clone was picked up a small number of times. V gene TRBV5-1 combines with J gene TRBJ1-4, with 8 bases that match TRBD1. Germline loops: CDR1 SGHRS, CDR2 YFSETQ. This CDR3 spans 15 amino acids. V shed 4 bases and J 8 bases; nucleotides not matched to a gene: 10. CDR3 coding DNA: TGCGCCAGCAGCACCGGACAGGGCGCGGGAGAAAAACTGTTTTTT. It codes for CASSTGQGAGEKLFF.

The CDR3 spells CASSPGSVGAEGLYF. CDR3 nucleotide sequence: TGCGCCAGCAGCCCTGGGTCTGTCGGAGCGGAGGGTTTGTACTTC. The chain couples TRBV5-1 to TRBJ2-7; D perhaps matches TRBD2 (6 bases). There are 15 residues in the CDR3. Trimming shortened V by 4 bases and J by 12 bases, and 26 bases separated the two germline ends. The germline V gene has CDR1 SGHRS and CDR2 YFSETQ.